This passage covers 32 T cell receptor beta chains from one sample sequenced in a study of blood T cell repertoires in COVID-19. Sequencing used immunoSEQ multiplex PCR; TCRdb keeps in-frame clones, though not all of them. The sample holds about 40,000 clones; about 88% are singletons and the top ten take about 2.3%. Sequenced input: peripheral blood. The receptors come from a human donor in a cohort sampled during active COVID-19.

The rearrangement joins TRBV24-1 to TRBJ1-4; 10 nucleotides match TRBD1. This CDR3 spans 16 amino acids. V shed 9 bases, J shed 7 bases, and the junction held 13 bases outside the gene matches. Germline V CDR1 and CDR2: KGHDR, SFDVKD. The CDR3 DNA is TGTGCCACCGGAAGGCGAGACAGGGGGCGAAGTGAAAAACTGTTTTTT. Its protein is CATGRRDRGRSEKLFF.

The V call is TRBV6-5, the J call TRBJ1-3; maybe TRBD1 (5 bases). Trimming took off 6 bases at V and 3 bases at J, with 12 bases between the two ends. CDR1 MNHEY and CDR2 SVGAGI come from the germline V gene. The CDR3 runs to 14 residues. The chain's CDR3 is CASRPPGLGNTIYF. The CDR3 DNA is TGTGCCAGCAGGCCCCCAGGGCTTGGAAACACCATATATTTT.

The chain recombines TRBV3-1 (or the pseudogene TRBV3-2) with TRBJ2-7; TRBD2 matches 11 bases. CDR1 and CDR2 from the germline V gene are LGHDT and YNNKEL (reference sequence). V lost 1 base to trimming and J lost 5 bases; unmatched junction nucleotides: 10. The CDR3 consists of 17 residues. The CDR3 loop reads CASSQVTSGGGRNEQYF. CDR3 DNA: TGTGCCAGCAGCCAAGTTACTAGCGGGGGAGGTAGGAACGAGCAGTACTTC.

This chain connects TRBV5-1 to TRBJ2-7; TRBD2 matches at 7 bases. CDR1 and CDR2 from the germline V gene are SGHRS and YFSETQ. The CDR3 runs to 15 residues. V was clipped by 7 bases and J by 0 bases; unmatched bases: 10. The CDR3 loop is CASGLGDYTSYEQYF. The CDR3 bases are TGCGCCAGCGGACTAGGGGACTACACCTCCTACGAGCAGTACTTC. The whole variable domain, remainder taken from reference TRBV5-1 and TRBJ2-7, is KAGVTQTPRYLIKTRGQQVTLSCSPISGHRSVSWYQQTPGQGLQFLFEYFSETQRNKGNFPGRFSGRQFSNSRSEMNVSTLELGDSALYLCASGLGDYTSYEQYFGPGTRLTVT.

The chain combines TRBV29-1 with TRBJ2-3; D is perhaps TRBD1 (5 bases). Looked up from germline, CDR1 is SQVTM and CDR2 is ANQGSEA. This CDR3 is built from 12 residues. V was trimmed by 0 bases and J by 8 bases, leaving 9 bases between them. This chain's CDR3 is CSVEDLQGTQYF. As DNA, the CDR3 is TGCAGCGTTGAAGATCTTCAGGGTACGCAGTATTTT.

This chain uses TRBV27 with TRBJ2-1, with 8 bases identical to TRBD2. The germline V gene has CDR1 MNHEY and CDR2 SMNVEV (reference sequence). V dropped 7 bases and J dropped 5; count of bases not matched to a gene: 10. The CDR3 spans 15 residues. The CDR3 reads CASTGQGTRDNEQFF. In DNA form, the CDR3 reads TGTGCCAGCACCGGGCAAGGGACTAGGGACAATGAGCAGTTCTTC.

This clone was seen a few times. This chain links TRBV7-8 with TRBJ2-7; 8 bases map to TRBD1. The CDR3 runs to 13 residues. V dropped 3 bases and J dropped 9; count of bases not matched to a gene: 7. The germline CDR1 and CDR2 sequences are SGHVS and FQNEAQ. CDR3 in DNA: TGTGCCAGCAGCTTGGACAGGGAGTACCGGCAGTACTTC. This sequence encodes CASSLDREYRQYF.

The V call is TRBV25-1, the J call TRBJ1-2, with D possibly TRBD1 on 5 matching bases. Germline V gene lookup returns CDR1 MGHDK and CDR2 SYGVNS. The CDR3 contains 13 residues. The V end lost 7 bases, the J end lost 4 bases, and 13 bases lay between the germline ends. The CDR3 nucleotides read TGTGCCAGCATGACAGAGGATTCCTATGGCTACACCTTC. It yields the protein CASMTEDSYGYTF.

This chain links TRBV30 with TRBJ2-7, with D possibly being TRBD1 (5 bases). Germline V lookup: CDR1 GTSNPN, CDR2 SVGIG (reference sequence). V was trimmed by 1 base and J by 2 bases, leaving 9 bases between them. The CDR3 has 13 residues. The DNA of the CDR3 is TGTGCCTGGAGTGCAGGGAATACCTACGAGCAGTACTTC. It specifies CAWSAGNTYEQYF.

The chain joins TRBV6-6 to TRBJ1-6, with TRBD1 identical over 9 bases. Germline V gives CDR1 MNHNY, CDR2 SVGAGI (reference sequence). This CDR3 is built from 14 residues. V lost 6 bases, J lost 7 bases, and 4 bases stayed unmatched. This chain's CDR3 is CASRSGQGNSPLHF. DNA of the CDR3: TGTGCCAGCAGATCCGGACAGGGGAATTCACCCCTCCACTTT.

With respect to this clone: The sample carries other DNA sequences with the same CDR3. The CDR3 spells CASSPTSGGANEQFF. The DNA for the CDR3 is TGTGCCAGCTCACCCACTAGCGGGGGGGCAAATGAGCAGTTCTTC. The J gene is TRBJ2-1, the V gene TRBV18; 13 nucleotides match TRBD2. CDR3 length: 15 amino acids. Germline V gene data show CDR1 as KGHSH and CDR2 as LQKENI. The ends lost 3 bases at V and 7 bases at J; junction bases unmatched: 3. The full variable domain, in which reference TRBV18 and TRBJ2-1 provide the parts outside the CDR3, is NAGVMQNPRHLVRRRGQEARLRCSPMKGHSHVYWYRQLPEEGLKFMVYLQKENIIDESGMPKERFSAEFPKEGPSILRIQQVVRGDSAAYFCASSPTSGGANEQFFGPGTRLTVL.

The rearrangement links TRBV2 to TRBJ2-3; TRBD2 aligns across 7 bases. CDR1 SNHLY and CDR2 FYNNEI come from the germline V gene. The ends lost 10 bases at V and 0 bases at J; junction bases unmatched: 13. There are 16 residues in the CDR3. DNA for the CDR3: TGTGCCACCTTTTCCGTGGGGGGGACCAGCACAGATACGCAGTATTTT. This encodes CATFSVGGTSTDTQYF.

The chain joins TRBV9 to TRBJ2-3, with a possible D match to TRBD2 (5 bases). CDR1 is SGDLS, CDR2 YYNGEE, per germline. The CDR3 contains 14 residues. V was clipped by 4 bases and J by 5 bases, with 14 bases between them. In DNA, the CDR3 is TGTGCCAGCAGCCTCAACGACGGGGAAGATACGCAGTATTTT. It specifies CASSLNDGEDTQYF.

The sample holds one count of this clone. This chain links TRBV5-4 with TRBJ2-2; D is uncertain. Germline CDR1 SGHNT, CDR2 YYREEE (reference sequence). This CDR3 has 16 residues. Deletions cut 4 bases from V and 1 base from J, with 14 bases between. Here the CDR3 reads CASSRPTPGNTGELFF. CDR3 DNA sequence: TGTGCCAGCAGCCGTCCTACCCCAGGGAACACCGGGGAGCTGTTTTTT.

This chain connects TRBV29-1 to TRBJ2-5; 10 positions match TRBD2. CDR3 length: 15 amino acids. J lost 0 bases, V lost 6 bases, and 7 bases had no gene match. Germline assignment: CDR1 SQVTM and CDR2 ANQGSEA. DNA of the CDR3: TGCAGCGTATATGGACTAGCGGACGACCAAGAGACCCAGTACTTC. Its protein product is CSVYGLADDQETQYF. The full variable domain, with the rest looked up from reference TRBV29-1 and TRBJ2-5, is SAVISQKPSRDICQRGTSLTIQCQVDSQVTMMFWYRQQPGQSLTLIATANQGSEATYESGFVIDKFPISRPNLTFSTLTVSNMSPEDSSIYLCSVYGLADDQETQYFGPGTRLLVL.

This chain links TRBV28 with TRBJ2-2, with 7 positions matching TRBD2. V lost 8 bases to trimming and J lost 1 base; unmatched junction nucleotides: 1. CDR1 MDHEN and CDR2 SYDVKM come from the germline V gene. The CDR3 sequence is 13 residues long. The CDR3 DNA is TGTGCCAGCGCGGGGGTGAACACCGGGGAGCTGTTTTTT. Protein sequence: CASAGVNTGELFF.

The chain combines TRBV6-5 with TRBJ1-1, with 8 positions matching TRBD1. CDR3 length equals 13 residues. V trimming: 5 bases; J trimming: 7 bases; junction bases outside the gene matches: 6. CDR1 and CDR2 (germline): MNHEY, SVGAGI. Here the CDR3 DNA reads TGTGCCAGCAGTCCCCGGACAGGGAGTGAAGCTTTCTTT. Amino acids: CASSPRTGSEAFF.

J is TRBJ2-7 and V is TRBV10-3, with TRBD1 identical over 8 bases. Germline V gives CDR1 ENHRY, CDR2 SYGVKD. V shed 2 bases and J 3 bases; nucleotides not matched to a gene: 6. There are 15 residues in the CDR3. CDR3 nucleotides: TGTGCCATCAGTGAGGCGGGACAGGCGCTCTACGAGCAGTACTTC. It yields the protein CAISEAGQALYEQYF.

This chain links TRBV5-4 with TRBJ1-1; TRBD1 agrees at 7 bases. V lost 4 bases and J lost 1; bases outside the gene matches: 4. Germline V gene lookup returns CDR1 SGHNT and CDR2 YYREEE (reference sequence). This CDR3 spans 14 amino acids. The CDR3 loop reads CASSVGQANTEAFF. The CDR3 bases are TGTGCCAGCAGCGTAGGACAGGCGAACACTGAAGCTTTCTTT.

The rearrangement joins TRBV5-1 to TRBJ1-4, with a possible D match to TRBD1 (6 bases). This CDR3 spans 15 amino acids. The ends were cut back, 1 base at V and 5 bases at J, with 12 bases in the middle. The germline V gene has CDR1 SGHRS and CDR2 YFSETQ. The CDR3 protein is CASSLSGGLNEKLFF. CDR3 DNA sequence: TGCGCCAGCAGCTTGTCGGGGGGCTTGAATGAAAAACTGTTTTTT.

This sequence joins TRBV5-1 and TRBJ2-3; 13 bases fit TRBD2. In germline, CDR1 is SGHRS, CDR2 YFSETQ. J gave up 3 bases and V 3 bases, and 10 bases lay outside the gene matches. The CDR3 has 18 residues. CDR3: CASSSTSGGAKSTDTQYF. CDR3 in DNA: TGCGCCAGCAGCTCAACTAGCGGGGGGGCCAAGTCTACAGATACGCAGTATTTT.

This clone appeared once. The chain carries TRBV12-5 and TRBJ2-5, with TRBD1 matching 8 bases. V lost 7 bases to trimming and J lost 5 bases; unmatched junction nucleotides: 6. The CDR3 has 13 residues. CDR1 is LGHNT, CDR2 FRNRAP, per germline. The CDR3 protein is CASDPTGDETQYF. CDR3 coding DNA: TGTGCTAGTGACCCGACAGGGGACGAGACCCAGTACTTC.

The rearrangement uses TRBV10-3 and TRBJ2-1; 12 nucleotides match TRBD1. Germline CDR1 and CDR2: ENHRY and SYGVKD. The CDR3 has 16 residues. With 6 bases clipped from V and 5 bases from J, the junction kept 8 bases outside the gene matches. The CDR3 sequence is CAIRRSGTGGHNEQFF. CDR3 bases: TGTGCCATCAGGAGGTCCGGGACAGGGGGCCACAATGAGCAGTTCTTC.

The chain links TRBV5-6 to TRBJ2-5, with TRBD2 matching 11 bases. The CDR3 length is 18 residues. Germline trimming cut 0 bases from V and 5 bases from J; bases unmatched to any gene: 12. Germline V lookup: CDR1 SGHDT, CDR2 YYEEEE. CDR3 sequence reads: CASSLVLAGVTQGETQYF. DNA for the CDR3: TGTGCCAGCAGCTTGGTACTAGCGGGGGTGACCCAGGGGGAGACCCAGTACTTC.

This clone came up once. V and J are TRBV5-1 and TRBJ2-3; 8 nucleotides line up with TRBD2. The CDR3 is 15 amino acids. The V gene end was trimmed by 1 base and the J gene end by 3 bases; junction bases not matched to a gene: 4. The V gene's germline CDR1 is SGHRS and CDR2 YFSETQ. The CDR3 DNA follows: TGCGCCAGCAGCTTGTCCCGGGGGGGAACAGATACGCAGTATTTT. Amino acids: CASSLSRGGTDTQYF.

The chain employs TRBV20-1 and TRBJ1-2, with D maybe TRBD1 (5 bases). The CDR3 length is 11 residues. The germline V and J ends were trimmed by 6 bases and 7 bases, with 12 bases remaining between them. Germline V gene lookup returns CDR1 DFQATT and CDR2 SNEGSKA (reference sequence). The CDR3 loop reads CSASGYLGYTF. CDR3 DNA sequence: TGCAGTGCGTCAGGGTATCTTGGCTACACCTTC.

V is TRBV27 and J is TRBJ1-3; a possible D gene is TRBD1 (6 bases). Germline CDR1 and CDR2: MNHEY and SMNVEV (reference sequence). This CDR3 spans 15 amino acids. Trimming removed 7 bases from V and 0 bases from J, with 13 bases in between. The CDR3 bases are TGTGCCAGCACCCTTGGGGGCAGCTCTGGAAACACCATATATTTT. It codes for CASTLGGSSGNTIYF.

In nucleotides, the CDR3 is TGTGCCAGCAGCTCCTCTACAGGGGTCAACTATGGCTACACCTTC. It specifies CASSSSTGVNYGYTF. This chain connects TRBV5-4 to TRBJ1-2; 7 bases fit TRBD1. From germline, CDR1 is SGHNT and CDR2 YYREEE (reference sequence). The CDR3 has 15 residues. V was pared by 3 bases and J by 2 bases, with 7 bases of the junction left unmatched. The full variable domain, completed using reference TRBV5-4 and TRBJ1-2, is ETGVTQSPTHLIKTRGQQVTLRCSSQSGHNTVSWYQQALGQGPQFIFQYYREEENGRGNFPPRFSGLQFPNYSSELNVNALELDDSALYLCASSSSTGVNYGYTFGSGTRLTVV.

The chain combines TRBV30 with TRBJ2-3; 7 nucleotides match TRBD2. V shed 3 bases, J shed 2 bases, and the junction held 5 bases outside the gene matches. Germline CDR1 reads GTSNPN; CDR2 reads SVGIG (reference sequence). The CDR3 extends over 14 amino acids. CDR3 coding DNA: TGTGCCTGGAGCCTCGGGGGGTTCACAGATACGCAGTATTTT. Amino acids: CAWSLGGFTDTQYF.

The chain joins TRBV10-3 to TRBJ1-2; no clear D. V lost 10 bases, J lost 8 bases, and 23 bases lay in between. Germline CDR1 is ENHRY and CDR2 is SYGVKD. The CDR3 runs to 14 residues. Here the CDR3 reads CATEDGPDFDGYTF. The CDR3 region has the DNA TGTGCCACCGAAGACGGACCGGACTTTGACGGCTACACCTTC.

The V gene is TRBV28, the J gene TRBJ1-1; TRBD1 is a possible D gene (6 bases). This CDR3 region has 14 residues. V shed 5 bases and J shed 1 base, with 11 bases lying between them. Germline loops: CDR1 MDHEN, CDR2 SYDVKM. The CDR3 coding sequence is TGTGCCAGCAGTCCCGGACAGCCGAACACTGAAGCTTTCTTT. It specifies CASSPGQPNTEAFF.

In nucleotides, the CDR3 is TGTGCCAGCAGCGCAGTCGAAGAGACCCAGTACTTC. Amino acids: CASSAVEETQYF. The rearrangement links TRBV2 to TRBJ2-5; no clear D gene. Germline V gene data show CDR1 as SNHLY and CDR2 as FYNNEI. The CDR3 sequence is 12 residues long. V shed 6 bases and J shed 3 bases, with 8 bases lying between them.